A selection of T cell receptor beta chains follows, all from one sample in a study of beta chain features in type 1 diabetes. The method was immunoSEQ multiplex PCR; TCRdb's version includes in-frame clones alone and lacks a portion of them. Among 50,000 to 55,000 clones, roughly 63% were seen once, and the ten largest hold approximately 0.3%. Sample: stem cell memory CD4+ T cells from blood. Every receptor here comes from a woman under 40 with type 1 diabetes. CDR3s include the opening cysteine and the closing phenylalanine or tryptophan. The D gene is left open where the match is weak. Part of the rows lack a size; the others show once, few, many or a class for expanded clones.

j_call v_call clone_size cdr3_length d_call cdr3_aa cdr3_nt
TRBJ1-5 TRBV7-2 . 15 . CASSLLGQNNQPQHF TGTGCCAGCAGCTTGCTCGGACAGAACAATCAGCCCCAGCATTTT
TRBJ2-5 TRBV30 . 16 TRBD1 CAWSRAGQGIAETQYF TGTGCCTGGAGTCGAGCAGGACAGGGTATCGCAGAGACCCAGTACTTC
TRBJ2-6 TRBV7-3 . 16 . CASSLRGSSGANVLTF TGTGCCAGCAGCCTTCGGGGGTCCTCTGGGGCCAACGTCCTGACTTTC
TRBJ2-5 TRBV29-1 . 12 . CSATTGGETQYF TGCAGCGCCACAACAGGAGGGGAGACCCAGTACTTC
TRBJ1-2 TRBV28 few 13 . CASSIDSLLGYTF TGTGCCAGCAGCATCGACAGCCTGCTTGGCTACACCTTC
TRBJ2-7 TRBV9 . 16 TRBD2 CASSVGGLAGEHEQYF TGTGCCAGCAGCGTAGGAGGGCTAGCGGGAGAACACGAGCAGTACTTC
TRBJ1-2 TRBV15 . 14 . CATSRETEDYGYTF TGTGCCACCAGCAGAGAGACAGAGGACTATGGCTACACCTTC
TRBJ2-1 TRBV29-1 . 15 TRBD2 CSVILAGVAYNEQFF TGCAGCGTAATCCTAGCGGGAGTGGCCTACAATGAGCAGTTCTTC
TRBJ2-7 TRBV5-4 . 15 . CASSWGLSSSYEQYF TGTGCCAGCAGCTGGGGACTGTCGAGCTCCTACGAGCAGTACTTC
TRBJ2-3 TRBV7-3 . 15 TRBD2 CASSLSGRSADTQYF TGTGCCAGCAGCTTGAGCGGGAGGTCGGCAGATACGCAGTATTTT
TRBJ2-1 TRBV4-2 . 17 TRBD2 CASSQGGERGGYNEQFF TGTGCCAGCAGCCAAGGGGGGGAGCGGGGCGGTTACAATGAGCAGTTCTTC
TRBJ2-3 TRBV11-2 . 17 TRBD2 CASSLEGGLAGTDTQYF TGTGCCAGCAGCTTAGAGGGGGGACTAGCGGGGACAGATACGCAGTATTTT
TRBJ1-2 TRBV30 . 13 . CAWSVRWGGGYTF TGTGCCTGGAGTGTCCGTTGGGGAGGTGGCTACACCTTC
TRBJ2-2 TRBV10-3 . 13 . CAISGGNTGELFF TGTGCCATCAGCGGAGGGAACACCGGGGAGCTGTTTTTT
TRBJ1-3 TRBV5-8 . 15 TRBD1 CASSLGDSSGNTIYF TGTGCCAGCAGCTTGGGGGACAGCTCTGGAAACACCATATATTTT
TRBJ1-2 TRBV6-5 . 15 TRBD1 CASSYQGGSVNGYTF TGTGCCAGCAGTTACCAGGGGGGATCGGTAAATGGCTACACCTTC
TRBJ1-2 TRBV28 . 15 . CASSLSYGDISASTF TGTGCCAGCAGTTTATCATACGGGGACATTTCCGCCAGCACCTTC
TRBJ2-1 TRBV9 once 15 . CASSVLAGEGNEQFF TGTGCCAGCAGCGTATTGGCAGGGGAAGGCAATGAGCAGTTCTTC
TRBJ2-7 TRBV5-1 . 12 . CASSTGQGEQYF TGCGCCAGCAGCACGGGACAAGGGGAGCAGTACTTC
TRBJ2-3 TRBV11-2 . 15 TRBD1 CASSPGGQGSDTQYF TGTGCCAGCAGCCCAGGGGGACAGGGGTCCGATACGCAGTATTTT
TRBJ2-1 TRBV30 few 17 TRBD2 CAWSVQLAGGPGNEQFF TGTGCCTGGAGTGTACAGCTAGCGGGAGGGCCGGGCAATGAGCAGTTCTTC
TRBJ2-5 TRBV15 . 14 . CATSRPGSQETQYF TGTGCCACCAGCAGACCGGGATCCCAAGAGACCCAGTACTTC
TRBJ2-7 TRBV28 . 14 TRBD1 CASSFPGQVYEQYF TGTGCCAGCAGTTTCCCGGGACAGGTTTACGAGCAGTACTTC
TRBJ2-1 TRBV4-1 . 15 . CASSQRTFDRNEQFF TGCGCCAGCAGCCAACGGACTTTTGACCGCAATGAGCAGTTCTTC
TRBJ2-1 TRBV7-9 . 15 TRBD1 CASSFRDRVGNEQFF TGTGCCAGCAGCTTCCGGGACAGGGTAGGCAATGAGCAGTTCTTC
TRBJ2-5 TRBV6-6 . 13 TRBD2 CATTTSGSKTQYF TGTGCCACGACGACTAGCGGGAGTAAGACCCAGTACTTC
TRBJ1-2 TRBV7-9 . 15 TRBD1 CASSSVDRGGYGYTF TGTGCCAGCAGCTCGGTGGACAGGGGCGGATATGGCTACACCTTC
TRBJ1-3 TRBV19 . 13 . CASTRTPGNTIYF TGTGCCAGTACCCGGACTCCTGGAAACACCATATATTTT
TRBJ2-7 TRBV2 . 16 TRBD2 CASSTGTSGRRYEQYF TGTGCCAGCAGCACCGGGACTAGCGGGAGAAGGTACGAGCAGTACTTC
TRBJ2-7 TRBV5-1 . 14 . CASRAGTGTYEQYF TGCGCCAGCAGAGCCGGAACAGGGACATACGAGCAGTACTTC
TRBJ2-7 TRBV7-8 . 14 . CASSLGGQGYEQYF TGTGCCAGCAGCTTAGGGGGTCAGGGCTACGAGCAGTACTTC
TRBJ1-5 TRBV19 once 16 TRBD1 CASSSQPGQGGQPQHF TGTGCCAGTAGTTCACAACCGGGACAGGGTGGTCAGCCCCAGCATTTT
TRBJ2-7 TRBV13 once 16 TRBD2 CASSLKPAGLSYEQYF TGTGCCAGCAGCCTCAAGCCAGCGGGATTATCCTACGAGCAGTACTTC
TRBJ2-1 TRBV11-2 . 14 . CASSLDYRYNEQFF TGTGCCAGCAGCTTAGACTACCGCTACAATGAGCAGTTCTTC
TRBJ2-1 TRBV5-1 . 15 TRBD2 CASTPNSGMSTEQFF TGCGCCAGCACCCCGAATAGCGGGATGTCTACCGAGCAGTTCTTC
TRBJ2-6 TRBV29-1 . 14 TRBD1 CSVTGGSGANVLTF TGCAGCGTGACAGGGGGCTCTGGGGCCAACGTCCTGACTTTC
TRBJ2-5 TRBV4-2 . 14 . CASSQDSVQETQYF TGTGCCAGCAGCCAAGATTCGGTACAAGAGACCCAGTACTTC
TRBJ1-5 TRBV29-1 once 14 . CSVDSGSGNQPQHF TGCAGCGTTGATTCGGGGTCAGGCAATCAGCCCCAGCATTTT
TRBJ2-5 TRBV29-1 . 11 . CSVDLSETQYF TGCAGCGTTGACCTTAGCGAGACCCAGTACTTC
TRBJ1-1 TRBV7-6 few 13 . CASSRDRNTEAFF TGTGCCAGCAGCCGAGACAGGAACACTGAAGCTTTCTTT
TRBJ2-3 TRBV5-4 . 16 TRBD2 CASSLTSGRATDTQYF TGTGCCAGCAGCTTGACTAGCGGGAGGGCTACAGATACGCAGTATTTT
TRBJ2-5 TRBV28 . 15 TRBD1 CASSSGQGLGETQYF TGTGCCAGCAGTAGCGGACAGGGTTTGGGGGAGACCCAGTACTTC
TRBJ1-1 TRBV7-3 . 15 . CASSFGTGQNTEAFF TGTGCCAGCAGCTTCGGTACAGGGCAGAACACTGAAGCTTTCTTT
TRBJ2-7 TRBV28 few 15 TRBD2 CASSPPGLATYEQYF TGTGCCAGCAGTCCGCCAGGACTAGCGACGTACGAGCAGTACTTC
TRBJ1-5 TRBV14 . 15 TRBD1 CASSQGDRADQPQHF TGTGCCAGCAGCCAAGGGGACAGGGCAGACCAGCCCCAGCATTTT